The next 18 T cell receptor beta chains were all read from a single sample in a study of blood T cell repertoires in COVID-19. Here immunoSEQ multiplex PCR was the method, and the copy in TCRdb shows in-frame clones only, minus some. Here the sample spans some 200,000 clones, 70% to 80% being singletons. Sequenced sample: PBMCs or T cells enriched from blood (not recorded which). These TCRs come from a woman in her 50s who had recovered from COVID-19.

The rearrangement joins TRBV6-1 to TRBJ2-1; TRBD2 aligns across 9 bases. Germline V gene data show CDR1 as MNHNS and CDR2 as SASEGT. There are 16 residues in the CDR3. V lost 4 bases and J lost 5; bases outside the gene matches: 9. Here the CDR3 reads CASSGMAGGPHNEQFF. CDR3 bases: TGTGCCAGCAGTGGGATGGCGGGAGGGCCTCACAATGAGCAGTTCTTC.

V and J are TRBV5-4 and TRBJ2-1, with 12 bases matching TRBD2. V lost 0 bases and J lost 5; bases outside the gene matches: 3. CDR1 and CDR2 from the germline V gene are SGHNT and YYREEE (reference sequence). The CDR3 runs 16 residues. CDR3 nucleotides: TGTGCCAGCAGCTTGGGGGCTAGCGGGAGGGACAATGAGCAGTTCTTC. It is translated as CASSLGASGRDNEQFF.

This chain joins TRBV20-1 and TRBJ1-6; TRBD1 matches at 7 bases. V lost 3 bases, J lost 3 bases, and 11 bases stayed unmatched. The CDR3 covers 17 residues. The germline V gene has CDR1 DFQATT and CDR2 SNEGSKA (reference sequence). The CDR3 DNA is TGCAGTGCTAGTCCGACAGGGCAAGGTCGCTATAATTCACCCCTCCACTTT. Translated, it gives CSASPTGQGRYNSPLHF.

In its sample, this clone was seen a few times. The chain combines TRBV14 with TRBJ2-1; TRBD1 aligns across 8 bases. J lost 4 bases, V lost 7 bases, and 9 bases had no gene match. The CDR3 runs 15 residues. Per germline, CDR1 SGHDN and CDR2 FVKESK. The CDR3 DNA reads TGTGCCAGCAACGCCGGGACAGGAAATTACAATGAGCAGTTCTTC. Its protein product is CASNAGTGNYNEQFF.

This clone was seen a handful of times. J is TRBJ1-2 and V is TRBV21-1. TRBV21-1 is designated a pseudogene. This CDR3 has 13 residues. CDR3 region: CASSQMRRRGYTF. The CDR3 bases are TGTGCCAGCAGCCAAATGAGGCGGCGGGGCTACACCTTC.

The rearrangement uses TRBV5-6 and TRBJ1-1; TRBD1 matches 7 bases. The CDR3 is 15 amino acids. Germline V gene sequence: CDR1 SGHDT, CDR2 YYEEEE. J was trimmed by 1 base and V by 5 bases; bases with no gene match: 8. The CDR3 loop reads CASRASRGQNTEAFF. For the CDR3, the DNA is TGTGCCAGCAGGGCTTCGAGGGGGCAGAACACTGAAGCTTTCTTT.

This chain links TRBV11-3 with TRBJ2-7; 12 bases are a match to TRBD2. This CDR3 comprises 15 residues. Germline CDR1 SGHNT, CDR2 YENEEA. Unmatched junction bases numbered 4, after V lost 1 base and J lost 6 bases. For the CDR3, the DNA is TGTGCCAGCAGCTTAGGACTAGCGGGAGCCGGCGAGCAGTACTTC. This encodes CASSLGLAGAGEQYF.

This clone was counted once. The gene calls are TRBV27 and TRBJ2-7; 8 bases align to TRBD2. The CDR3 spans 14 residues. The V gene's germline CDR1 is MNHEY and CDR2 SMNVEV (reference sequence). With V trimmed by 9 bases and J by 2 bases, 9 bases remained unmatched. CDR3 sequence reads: CASSGGPRTYEQYF. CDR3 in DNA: TGTGCCAGTTCGGGAGGGCCAAGGACCTACGAGCAGTACTTC.

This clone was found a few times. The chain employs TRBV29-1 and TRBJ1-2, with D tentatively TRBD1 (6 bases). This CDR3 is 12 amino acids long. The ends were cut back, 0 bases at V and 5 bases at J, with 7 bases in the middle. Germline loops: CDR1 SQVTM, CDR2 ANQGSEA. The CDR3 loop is CSVEEQGYGYTF. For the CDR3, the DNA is TGCAGCGTTGAAGAACAGGGTTATGGCTACACCTTC.

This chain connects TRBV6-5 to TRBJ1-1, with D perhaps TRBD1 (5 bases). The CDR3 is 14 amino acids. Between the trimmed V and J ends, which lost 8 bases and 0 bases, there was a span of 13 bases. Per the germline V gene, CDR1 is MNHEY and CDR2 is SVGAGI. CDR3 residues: CASVPTEMNTEAFF. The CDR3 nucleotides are TGTGCCAGCGTTCCGACAGAAATGAACACTGAAGCTTTCTTT.

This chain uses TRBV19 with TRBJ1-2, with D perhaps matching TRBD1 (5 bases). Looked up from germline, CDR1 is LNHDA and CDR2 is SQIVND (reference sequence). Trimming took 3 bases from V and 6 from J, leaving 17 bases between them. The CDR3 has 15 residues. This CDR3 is CASSIQAGRRDGYTF. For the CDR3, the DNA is TGTGCCAGTAGTATTCAGGCAGGGAGGCGGGATGGCTACACCTTC.

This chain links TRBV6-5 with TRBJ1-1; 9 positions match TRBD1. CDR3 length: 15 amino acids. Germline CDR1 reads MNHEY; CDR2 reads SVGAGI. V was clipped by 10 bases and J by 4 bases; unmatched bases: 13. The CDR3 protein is CATPGENRGRTEAFF. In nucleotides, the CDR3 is TGTGCCACCCCGGGTGAGAACAGGGGGCGCACTGAAGCTTTCTTT.

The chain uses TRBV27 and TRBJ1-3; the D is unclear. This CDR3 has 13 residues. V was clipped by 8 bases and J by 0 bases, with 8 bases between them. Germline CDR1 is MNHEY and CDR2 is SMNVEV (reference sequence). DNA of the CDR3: TGTGCCAGCTTCTCGAGCTCTGGAAACACCATATATTTT. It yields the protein CASFSSSGNTIYF.

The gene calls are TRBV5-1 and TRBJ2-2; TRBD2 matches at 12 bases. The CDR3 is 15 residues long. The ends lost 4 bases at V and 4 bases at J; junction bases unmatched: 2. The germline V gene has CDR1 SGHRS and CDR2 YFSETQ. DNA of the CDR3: TGCGCCAGCAGCACACTAGCGGGAGGCACCGGGGAGCTGTTTTTT. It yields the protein CASSTLAGGTGELFF.

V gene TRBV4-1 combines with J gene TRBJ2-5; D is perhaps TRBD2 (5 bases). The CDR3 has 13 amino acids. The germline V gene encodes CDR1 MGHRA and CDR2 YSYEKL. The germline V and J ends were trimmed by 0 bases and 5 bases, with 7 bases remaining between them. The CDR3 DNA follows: TGCGCCAGCAGCCAAGAAACGGGGGAGACCCAGTACTTC. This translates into CASSQETGETQYF.

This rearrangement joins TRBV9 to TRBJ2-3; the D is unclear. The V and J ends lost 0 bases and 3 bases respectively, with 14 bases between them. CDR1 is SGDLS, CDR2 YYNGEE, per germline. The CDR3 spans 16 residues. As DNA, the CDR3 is TGTGCCAGCAGCGTAGGGCCAGGCCTAAGTACAGATACGCAGTATTTT. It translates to CASSVGPGLSTDTQYF.

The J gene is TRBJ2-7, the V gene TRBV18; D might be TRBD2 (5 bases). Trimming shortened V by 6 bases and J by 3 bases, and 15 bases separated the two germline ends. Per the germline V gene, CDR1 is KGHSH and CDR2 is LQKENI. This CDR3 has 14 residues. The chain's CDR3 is CASSPRAEIYEQYF. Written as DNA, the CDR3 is TGTGCCAGCTCCCCGAGGGCAGAGATCTACGAGCAGTACTTC.

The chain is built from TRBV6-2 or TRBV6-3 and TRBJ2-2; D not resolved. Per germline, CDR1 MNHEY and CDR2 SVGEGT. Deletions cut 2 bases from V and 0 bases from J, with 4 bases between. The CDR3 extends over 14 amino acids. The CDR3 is CASSYEANTGELFF. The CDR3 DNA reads TGTGCCAGCAGTTACGAGGCGAACACCGGGGAGCTGTTTTTT.